This T cell receptor beta chain was obtained from a study of CD8 T cells in ankylosing spondylitis. This clonotype was counted only a few times. Via MiXCR, TCRdb re-called the 5' RACE reads, giving one row per CDR3 protein. The repertoire consists of under 450,000 distinct CDR3 sequences, with around 20% occurring once and the leading ten covering 10% to 15%. With 9 bases clipped from V and 4 bases from J, the junction kept 3 bases outside the gene matches. CDR3 length equals 13 residues. The rearrangement links TRBV12-3 or TRBV12-4 to TRBJ2-2; 9 bases are a match to TRBD1. Sequencing input: blood, either unsorted or a sorted T cell fraction (not recorded which). The clonotype originates from a male donor with ankylosing spondylitis or in good health (not recorded which). Here the CDR3 DNA reads TGTGCCAGTGGACAGGGGACCACCGGGGAGCTGTTTTTT. Translation: CASGQGTTGELFF.